Below are 17 T cell receptor beta chains sequenced from a single sample in a study. Produced via immunoSEQ multiplex PCR; TCRdb's table is partial and in-frame only. There are tens of thousands of clones in the sample; approximately 95% occur only once, and around 10% lies in the top ten. Sequenced input: PBMCs. Receptors originate from a man aged 35 to 55 with rheumatoid arthritis.

The V call is TRBV19, the J call TRBJ2-6; D may be TRBD1 (6 bases). Trimming left V 4 bases short and J 2 bases short, with 12 bases between. This CDR3 region has 16 residues. CDR1 is LNHDA, CDR2 SQIVND, per germline (reference sequence). CDR3: CASSSTGKTGANVLTF. CDR3 sequence (DNA): TGTGCCAGTAGTAGCACAGGGAAGACTGGGGCCAACGTCCTGACTTTC.

Only one count was recorded for this clone. The rearrangement joins TRBV30 to TRBJ2-1; 8 nucleotides line up with TRBD2. Germline loops: CDR1 GTSNPN, CDR2 SVGIG (reference sequence). Germline trimming cut 4 bases from V and 7 bases from J; bases unmatched to any gene: 12. The CDR3 totals 15 residues. The CDR3 loop is CAWIGPGLGQNEQFF. The DNA for the CDR3 is TGTGCCTGGATCGGGCCGGGACTAGGGCAAAATGAGCAGTTCTTC.

The chain is built from TRBV18 and TRBJ1-5, with D perhaps matching TRBD1 (6 bases). Germline V gene sequence: CDR1 KGHSH, CDR2 LQKENI. V lost 2 bases, J lost 7 bases, and 9 bases lay in between. The CDR3 runs 13 residues. Here the CDR3 DNA reads TGTGCCAGCTCACCAGACAGGAACCAGCCCCAGCATTTT. This sequence encodes CASSPDRNQPQHF.

This clone has a single count. This chain connects TRBV9 to TRBJ2-7, with a weak D call TRBD1 (6 bases). The CDR3 contains 12 residues. Trimming took 4 bases from V and 2 from J, leaving 7 bases between them. The germline V gene has CDR1 SGDLS and CDR2 YYNGEE. The CDR3 DNA follows: TGTGCCAGCAGCCGGGACACCTACGAGCAGTACTTC. It is translated as CASSRDTYEQYF.

This chain uses TRBV6-2 or TRBV6-3 with TRBJ1-5, with a tentative D call TRBD1 (6 bases). CDR1 is MNHEY, CDR2 SVGEGT, per germline. There are 16 residues in the CDR3. V lost 0 bases, J lost 5 bases, and 14 bases lay in between. The CDR3 here is CASSYSRQAPYQPQHF. The CDR3 DNA sequence: TGTGCCAGCAGTTACTCGCGACAGGCGCCGTATCAGCCCCAGCATTTT.

This chain connects TRBV7-8 to TRBJ2-2, with 7 bases identical to TRBD1. CDR3 length equals 15 residues. The germline gives CDR1 SGHVS, CDR2 FQNEAQ. J lost 2 bases, V lost 4 bases, and 4 bases had no gene match. CDR3 sequence (DNA): TGTGCCAGCAGCTCCTGGGACAGAAACACCGGGGAGCTGTTTTTT. Amino acid sequence: CASSSWDRNTGELFF.

This chain uses TRBV14 with TRBJ1-1; D remains unclear. Trimming shortened V by 5 bases and J by 8 bases, and 12 bases separated the two germline ends. The CDR3 extends over 12 amino acids. Germline V gene sequence: CDR1 SGHDN, CDR2 FVKESK. The CDR3 is CASSFPLGEAFF. The CDR3 DNA reads as TGTGCCAGCAGCTTCCCCCTGGGGGAAGCTTTCTTT. Supplemented by reference TRBV14 and TRBJ1-1, the full variable domain reads EAGVTQFPSHSVIEKGQTVTLRCDPISGHDNLYWYRRVMGKEIKFLLHFVKESKQDESGMPNNRFLAERTGGTYSTLKVQPAELEDSGVYFCASSFPLGEAFFGQGTRLTVV.

The chain links TRBV5-1 to TRBJ2-6, with D perhaps TRBD1 (6 bases). In germline, CDR1 is SGHRS, CDR2 YFSETQ. This CDR3 spans 18 amino acids. Trimming took 4 bases from V and 0 from J, leaving 17 bases between them. The DNA of the CDR3 is TGCGCCAGCAGCCCCAGACAGGTGTCACTCTCTGGGGCCAACGTCCTGACTTTC. It specifies CASSPRQVSLSGANVLTF.

The chain combines TRBV10-3 with TRBJ2-7, with D possibly being TRBD2 (5 bases). Germline CDR1 ENHRY, CDR2 SYGVKD. Trimming removed 6 bases at V and 2 bases at J, with 8 bases between. This CDR3 is built from 12 residues. In DNA form, the CDR3 reads TGTGCCATCAGCTCGAGGGCCTACGAGCAGTACTTC. As protein: CAISSRAYEQYF.

The CDR3 protein is CASSLGGSDTQYF. CDR3 in DNA: TGTGCCAGCAGCTTAGGGGGGTCAGATACGCAGTATTTT. This chain joins TRBV7-9 and TRBJ2-3; D is tentatively TRBD1 or TRBD2 (5 bases each). With 1 base removed from V and 4 bases from J, the gap between germline ends came to 6 bases. The CDR3 has 13 amino acids. Germline CDR1 is SEHNR and CDR2 is FQNEAQ (reference sequence).

The chain links TRBV5-1 to TRBJ2-5; D ambiguous. V was shortened by 0 bases and J by 5 bases, with 8 bases between the two germline ends. Germline V gene lookup returns CDR1 SGHRS and CDR2 YFSETQ. The length of the CDR3 is 13 residues. The CDR3 region has the DNA TGCGCCAGCAGCTTGGGGGCTGATGAGACCCAGTACTTC. Its protein is CASSLGADETQYF.

The rearrangement links TRBV7-9 to TRBJ1-1; D gene ambiguous. Trimming stripped 5 bases from V and 1 base from J, with 11 bases between. In germline, CDR1 is SEHNR, CDR2 FQNEAQ (reference sequence). The CDR3 totals 14 residues. In DNA, the CDR3 is TGTGCCAGCAGCGATGCATTGAAGAACACTGAAGCTTTCTTT. Its protein is CASSDALKNTEAFF.

The genes are TRBV28 and TRBJ1-1, with TRBD1 as a possible D gene (6 bases). The V gene's germline CDR1 is MDHEN and CDR2 SYDVKM. The CDR3 is made up of 13 amino acids. V was trimmed by 5 bases and J by 3 bases, leaving 10 bases between them. The CDR3 DNA sequence: TGTGCCAGCAGTGTTTACAGGGACACTGAAGCTTTCTTT. Protein product: CASSVYRDTEAFF.

The gene calls are TRBV6-5 and TRBJ2-7; D remains ambiguous. V lost 5 bases and J 4 bases, leaving 9 bases between the germline ends. The CDR3 length is 12 residues. CDR1 MNHEY and CDR2 SVGAGI come from the germline V gene. The CDR3 region is CASSPRGYEQYF. The CDR3 DNA is TGTGCCAGCAGTCCCCGCGGTTACGAGCAGTACTTC.

V gene TRBV28 combines with J gene TRBJ1-2; weak D call: TRBD1 (6 bases). CDR1 MDHEN and CDR2 SYDVKM come from the germline V gene. The CDR3 sequence is 13 residues long. V dropped 4 bases and J dropped 7 bases, with 13 bases sitting between them. The CDR3 here is CASSSPNRAGYTF. CDR3 DNA: TGTGCCAGCAGTTCGCCTAACAGGGCTGGCTACACCTTC.

The chain combines TRBV24-1 with TRBJ2-2, with D tentatively TRBD2 (5 bases). Germline lookup yields CDR1 KGHDR and CDR2 SFDVKD. V gave up 5 bases and J gave up 5 bases, with 8 bases separating them. CDR3 size: 13 residues. The CDR3 region is CATSARETGELFF. The CDR3, as DNA: TGTGCCACCAGTGCGAGGGAGACCGGGGAGCTGTTTTTT.

This chain links TRBV7-9 with TRBJ2-1, with 11 bases fitting TRBD2. Per germline, CDR1 SEHNR and CDR2 FQNEAQ (reference sequence). The CDR3 totals 15 residues. J gave up 9 bases and V 5 bases, and 9 bases lay outside the gene matches. The CDR3 sequence is CASSDLAGGPIEQFF. Written as DNA, the CDR3 is TGTGCCAGCAGCGACTTAGCGGGGGGGCCTATTGAGCAGTTCTTC. The whole variable domain, remainder taken from reference TRBV7-9 and TRBJ2-1, is DTGVSQNPRHKITKRGQNVTFRCDPISEHNRLYWYRQTLGQGPEFLTYFQNEAQLEKSRLLSDRFSAERPKGSFSTLEIQRTEQGDSAMYLCASSDLAGGPIEQFFGPGTRLTVL.